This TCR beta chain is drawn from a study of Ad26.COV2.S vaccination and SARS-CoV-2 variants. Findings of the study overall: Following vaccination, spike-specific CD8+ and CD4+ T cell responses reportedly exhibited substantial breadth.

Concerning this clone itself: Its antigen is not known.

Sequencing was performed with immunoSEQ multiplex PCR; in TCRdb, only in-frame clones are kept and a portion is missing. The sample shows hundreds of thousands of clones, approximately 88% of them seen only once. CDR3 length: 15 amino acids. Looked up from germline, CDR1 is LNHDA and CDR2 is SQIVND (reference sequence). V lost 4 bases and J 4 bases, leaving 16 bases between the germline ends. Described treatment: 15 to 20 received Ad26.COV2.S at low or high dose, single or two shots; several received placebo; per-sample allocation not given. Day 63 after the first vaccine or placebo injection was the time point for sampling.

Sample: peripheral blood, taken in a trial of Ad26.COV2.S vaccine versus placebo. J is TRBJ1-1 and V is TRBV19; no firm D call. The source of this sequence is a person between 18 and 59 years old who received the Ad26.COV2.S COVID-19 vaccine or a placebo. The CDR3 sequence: CASSTYGLGSTEAFF. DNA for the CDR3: TGTGCCAGTAGTACCTACGGCTTGGGGAGCACTGAAGCTTTCTTT.